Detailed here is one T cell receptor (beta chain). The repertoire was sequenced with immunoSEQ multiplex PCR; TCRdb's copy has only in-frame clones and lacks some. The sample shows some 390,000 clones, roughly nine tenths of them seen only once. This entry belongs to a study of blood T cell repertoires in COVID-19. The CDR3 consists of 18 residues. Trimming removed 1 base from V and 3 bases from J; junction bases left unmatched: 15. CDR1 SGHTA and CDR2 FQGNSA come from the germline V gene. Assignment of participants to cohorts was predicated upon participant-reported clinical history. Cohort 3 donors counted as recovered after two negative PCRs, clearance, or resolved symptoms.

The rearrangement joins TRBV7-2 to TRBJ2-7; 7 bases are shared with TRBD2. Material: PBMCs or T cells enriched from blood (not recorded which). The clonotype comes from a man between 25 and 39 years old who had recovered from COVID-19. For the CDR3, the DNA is TGTGCCAGCAGCTTAGGTTACTCCGTCTCGCGGGAGAACTACGAGCAGTACTTC. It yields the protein CASSLGYSVSRENYEQYF.